These T cell receptor beta chains were read from a single sample in a study of blood T cells in healthy people across ages. Each CDR3 protein is one row after TCRdb ran MiXCR on the 5' RACE reads. The sample contains roughly 680,000 distinct CDR3 sequences, over 40% of which appear only once. Sequenced sample: blood. Receptors originate from a woman at least 80 years old in good health. Both conserved end residues are trimmed from each CDR3.

TRBV27	TRBJ1-5	ATSTSVRYQPQH
TRBV7-2	TRBJ1-4	ASTLTGGVNEKLF
TRBV7-9	TRBJ1-2	ASSRTADSEANYGYT
TRBV9	TRBJ2-2	ASSVGQTNTGELF
TRBV7-2	TRBJ1-1	ASSFLGTANTEAF
TRBV7-9	TRBJ2-1	ASSLWSGPYNEQF
TRBV21-1	TRBJ2-4	ATQGGSGNIQY
TRBV29-1	TRBJ2-3	SVNSGARTDTQY
TRBV10-3	TRBJ2-2	AISESSESPGELF
TRBV2	TRBJ2-7	ASREGGPYEQY
TRBV5-6	TRBJ1-2	ASRMGGAYYGYT
TRBV7-9	TRBJ2-5	ASSPTQGGETQY
TRBV12-3/TRBV12-4	TRBJ2-4	ASRPQGYYIQY
TRBV5-1	TRBJ2-2	ASGLQPGDTEELF
TRBV7-9	TRBJ2-2	ASSSRDRGLTGELF
TRBV5-1	TRBJ2-3	ASSLAPPGTSGSTDTQY
TRBV3-1	TRBJ2-7	ASSQDYYEQY
TRBV12-3/TRBV12-4	TRBJ2-5	ASRSRAETQY
TRBV24-1	TRBJ2-5	ATRASGQETQY
TRBV20-1	TRBJ2-3	SASIALGTDTQY
TRBV10-3	TRBJ1-2	AISESTANYGYT
TRBV7-2	TRBJ2-7	ASSPEDGREQY